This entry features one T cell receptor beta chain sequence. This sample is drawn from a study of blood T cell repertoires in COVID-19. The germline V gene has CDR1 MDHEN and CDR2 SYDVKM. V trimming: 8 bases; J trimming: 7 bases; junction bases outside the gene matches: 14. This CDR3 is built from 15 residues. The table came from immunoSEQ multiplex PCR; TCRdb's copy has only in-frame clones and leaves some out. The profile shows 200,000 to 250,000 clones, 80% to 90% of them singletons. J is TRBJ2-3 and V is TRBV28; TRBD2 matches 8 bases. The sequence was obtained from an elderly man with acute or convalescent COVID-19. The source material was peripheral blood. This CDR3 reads CASCSSGRGANTQYF. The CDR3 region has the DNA TGTGCCAGCTGTAGCAGCGGGAGAGGTGCGAATACGCAGTATTTT.